Shown below are 30 T cell receptor beta chains from a single sample sequenced in a study of PD-1 blockade in classical Hodgkin lymphoma. TCRdb keeps only in-frame clones here, not all; method: immunoSEQ multiplex PCR. The repertoire includes 4,000 to 6,000 clones, approximately 92% of them detected once, and about an eighth sits in the top ten. The time point: newly diagnosed, previously untreated cHL patient sample. Magnetic negative selection isolated CD8+ T cells from thawed PBMCs. The sequencing sample was made of CD8+ T cells from blood. The receptor source for this set is a human donor with classical Hodgkin lymphoma.

The chain uses TRBV19 and TRBJ2-3; 8 bases are shared with TRBD1. The J segment lost 6 bases and the V segment lost 4 bases, leaving 3 bases of the junction unmatched. Germline V gene sequence: CDR1 LNHDA, CDR2 SQIVND (reference sequence). The CDR3 has 13 amino acids. This CDR3 reads CASSTGGSDTQYF. DNA for the CDR3: TGTGCCAGTAGTACAGGGGGCTCGGATACGCAGTATTTT.

The genes are TRBV9 and TRBJ1-2, with TRBD1 as a possible D gene (5 bases). The V gene lost 4 bases and the J gene lost 0 bases, with 13 bases spanning the gap. The CDR3 totals 15 residues. From germline, CDR1 is SGDLS and CDR2 YYNGEE. The CDR3 DNA reads TGTGCCAGCAGCCGCAAGGGAGGGGCTAACTATGGCTACACCTTC. The encoded protein is CASSRKGGANYGYTF. The full variable domain, with the rest looked up from reference TRBV9 and TRBJ1-2, is DSGVTQTPKHLITATGQRVTLRCSPRSGDLSVYWYQQSLDQGLQFLIQYYNGEERAKGNILERFSAQQFPDLHSELNLSSLELGDSALYFCASSRKGGANYGYTFGSGTRLTVV.

The sample holds one count of this clone. The chain carries TRBV5-6 and TRBJ2-7; 10 bases match TRBD2. Germline V lookup: CDR1 SGHDT, CDR2 YYEEEE. This CDR3 has 16 residues. The J segment lost 5 bases and the V segment lost 0 bases, leaving 8 bases of the junction unmatched. The CDR3 DNA sequence: TGTGCCAGCAGCTTGGGCCTAGCGGGAGTATACCACGAGCAGTACTTC. Residues: CASSLGLAGVYHEQYF.

This chain connects TRBV2 to TRBJ1-1; D ambiguous. There are 14 residues in the CDR3. Trimming took off 10 bases at V and 8 bases at J, with 23 bases between the two ends. Germline values: CDR1 SNHLY, CDR2 FYNNEI. The CDR3 DNA is TGTGCCAACACGATAGAACATTTACCCAACGAAGCTTTCTTT. Translating it yields CANTIEHLPNEAFF.

The rearrangement joins TRBV9 to TRBJ1-2, with D maybe TRBD1 (5 bases). V lost 0 bases, J lost 5 bases, and 11 bases lay in between. Germline loops: CDR1 SGDLS, CDR2 YYNGEE. The CDR3 consists of 14 residues. As DNA, the CDR3 is TGTGCCAGCAGCGTAGCTGGGCAGGGTTATGGCTACACCTTC. It codes for CASSVAGQGYGYTF.

Regarding this clone: A read error may produce the germline difference seen at one junction end. J is TRBJ2-5 and V is TRBV5-4, with a weak D call TRBD2 (6 bases). The germline V gene has CDR1 SGHNT and CDR2 YYREEE (reference sequence). The CDR3 covers 11 residues. The CDR3 spells CASSLPRREHF. The CDR3 DNA reads as TGTGCCAGCAGCTTACCGAGGAGGGAGCACTTC.

This chain uses TRBV27 with TRBJ2-2, with D tentatively TRBD2 (7 bases). Looked up from germline, CDR1 is MNHEY and CDR2 is SMNVEV (reference sequence). Trimming cost V 3 bases and J 6 bases, with 14 bases left between them. The CDR3 loop spans 15 amino acids. The DNA for the CDR3 is TGTGCCAGCAGTTTTGTAATCGGGGGGCCCGGGGAGCTGTTTTTT. The encoded protein is CASSFVIGGPGELFF.

This chain links TRBV6-1 with TRBJ2-1; D unresolved. Germline values: CDR1 MNHNS, CDR2 SASEGT. The CDR3 sequence is 14 residues long. V gave up 2 bases and J gave up 5 bases, with 10 bases separating them. CDR3 sequence reads: CASSELQANNEQFF. The CDR3 bases are TGTGCCAGCAGTGAACTCCAGGCGAACAATGAGCAGTTCTTC.

The chain links TRBV27 to TRBJ2-3; possibly TRBD1 or TRBD2 for D (5 bases each). Looked up from germline, CDR1 is MNHEY and CDR2 is SMNVEV (reference sequence). The V end was cut by 6 bases, the J end by 6 bases, with 16 bases between. The CDR3 has 14 amino acids. The CDR3 DNA follows: TGTGCCAGCAGAGGGGACCAGGGAAGGGATACGCAGTATTTT. It yields the protein CASRGDQGRDTQYF.

This clone was seen only a few times. The chain couples TRBV27 to TRBJ1-5; TRBD1 matches at 7 bases. Germline trimming cut 6 bases from V and 3 bases from J; bases unmatched to any gene: 8. This CDR3 has 15 amino acids. Germline V gene sequence: CDR1 MNHEY, CDR2 SMNVEV (reference sequence). CDR3 sequence (DNA): TGTGCCAGCAGCCCCGGGACAGCCAACAATCAGCCCCAGCATTTT. This encodes CASSPGTANNQPQHF.

This clone has only a few counts. The rearrangement uses TRBV28 and TRBJ1-6; D call uncertain. V lost 8 bases and J lost 7, with 12 bases in between. CDR3 length equals 13 residues. CDR1 and CDR2 from the germline V gene are MDHEN and SYDVKM. The CDR3 DNA reads TGTGCCAGCTTACCTTTATTGAATTCACCCCTCCACTTT. Protein product: CASLPLLNSPLHF.

The chain employs TRBV6-1 and TRBJ2-3, with unresolved D. Germline CDR1 and CDR2: MNHNS and SASEGT. V was pared by 2 bases and J by 7 bases, with 16 bases between. The CDR3 has 15 amino acids. The CDR3 is CASSEISWGAYTQYF. The CDR3, as DNA: TGTGCCAGCAGTGAAATTAGCTGGGGTGCCTATACGCAGTATTTT.

The chain recombines TRBV7-9 with TRBJ2-6, with 8 bases matching TRBD1. Germline CDR1 reads SEHNR; CDR2 reads FQNEAQ (reference sequence). J gave up 1 base and V 5 bases, and 4 bases lay outside the gene matches. This CDR3 region has 16 residues. The CDR3 loop is CASSTRTGSGANVLTF. For the CDR3, the DNA is TGTGCCAGCAGCACCCGGACAGGGTCTGGGGCCAACGTCCTGACTTTC.

This clone was counted a single time. The chain recombines TRBV6-5 with TRBJ1-1; D not certain. Trimming stripped 2 bases from V and 4 bases from J, with 8 bases between. The CDR3 extends over 13 amino acids. Germline V lookup: CDR1 MNHEY, CDR2 SVGAGI. The CDR3 nucleotides are TGTGCCAGCAGTTACGGGCGGGGCACTGAAGCTTTCTTT. Protein: CASSYGRGTEAFF.

This clone is a singleton in its sample. The rearrangement uses TRBV4-3 and TRBJ2-2; D is possibly TRBD1 or TRBD2 (5 bases each). Germline V gene data show CDR1 as LGHNA and CDR2 as YSLEER. Trimming stripped 4 bases from V and 4 bases from J, with 16 bases between. The CDR3 loop spans 16 amino acids. CDR3 in amino acids: CASSPRALGGTGELFF. DNA for the CDR3: TGCGCCAGCAGCCCCCGGGCCCTTGGGGGCACCGGGGAGCTGTTTTTT.

The rearrangement joins TRBV9 to TRBJ1-1; D gene unclear. The V gene's germline CDR1 is SGDLS and CDR2 YYNGEE. V was clipped by 0 bases and J by 5 bases, with 17 bases between them. The CDR3 consists of 16 residues. The CDR3 bases are TGTGCCAGCAGCGTAGTGGAGAGAGGGAGAGGGACTGAAGCTTTCTTT. Residues: CASSVVERGRGTEAFF.

The rearrangement joins TRBV4-3 to TRBJ1-5; D gene uncertain. Looked up from germline, CDR1 is LGHNA and CDR2 is YSLEER. The V end lost 3 bases, the J end lost 2 bases, and 5 bases lay between the germline ends. This CDR3 is built from 13 residues. The CDR3 is CASSQDRNQPQHF. The CDR3 DNA is TGCGCCAGCAGCCAGGATCGCAATCAGCCCCAGCATTTT.

This rearrangement joins TRBV11-2 to TRBJ2-7; D remains unclear. Germline CDR1 and CDR2: SGHAT and FQNNGV. V was pared by 3 bases and J by 4 bases, with 13 bases between. The CDR3 runs 14 residues. The CDR3 loop reads CASSFRRQKYEQYF. The CDR3 coding sequence is TGTGCCAGCAGCTTTCGCAGGCAGAAATACGAGCAGTACTTC.

The chain is built from TRBV6-4 and TRBJ1-1; 9 nucleotides align to TRBD1. The CDR3 runs 15 residues. The V and J ends lost 2 bases and 5 bases, in that order; junction bases with no gene match: 6. The germline V gene has CDR1 MRHNA and CDR2 SNTAGT. Here the CDR3 DNA reads TGTGCCAGCAGTGACGGGACAGGGCAAAGAACTGAAGCTTTCTTT. Protein sequence: CASSDGTGQRTEAFF.

The gene calls are TRBV9 and TRBJ2-3; 9 bases map to TRBD1. J gave up 0 bases and V 5 bases, and 4 bases lay outside the gene matches. Looked up from germline, CDR1 is SGDLS and CDR2 is YYNGEE. The CDR3 loop spans 15 amino acids. CDR3 region: CASRRTGASTDTQYF. The CDR3 DNA reads as TGTGCCAGCAGAAGGACAGGGGCTAGCACAGATACGCAGTATTTT.

This sequence joins TRBV9 and TRBJ2-1; D possibly matches TRBD1 or TRBD2 (5 bases each). The CDR3 runs to 13 residues. Germline CDR1 is SGDLS and CDR2 is YYNGEE. V was cut by 0 bases and J by 9 bases, with 10 bases left in between. CDR3 region: CASSVEGRGEQFF. The CDR3, as DNA: TGTGCCAGCAGCGTAGAGGGGAGAGGTGAGCAGTTCTTC.

The V call is TRBV7-9, the J call TRBJ2-1, with TRBD2 matching 11 bases. V was clipped by 5 bases and J by 4 bases; unmatched bases: 4. The CDR3 consists of 15 residues. CDR1 and CDR2 (germline): SEHNR, FQNEAQ (reference sequence). The chain's CDR3 is CASSPVAGGYNEQFF. DNA for the CDR3: TGTGCCAGCAGCCCAGTAGCGGGAGGGTACAATGAGCAGTTCTTC.

The V gene is TRBV5-6, the J gene TRBJ2-1; D not resolved. Per the germline V gene, CDR1 is SGHDT and CDR2 is YYEEEE. Trimming left V 0 bases short and J 8 bases short, with 12 bases between. The CDR3 runs to 14 residues. CDR3 sequence: CASSLGVAEDEQFF. CDR3 nucleotide sequence: TGTGCCAGCAGCTTGGGGGTAGCTGAGGATGAGCAGTTCTTC.

V gene TRBV19 combines with J gene TRBJ1-1; 7 bases fit TRBD1. CDR1 LNHDA and CDR2 SQIVND come from the germline V gene (reference sequence). After removal of 2 bases from V and 6 bases from J, the junction contained 3 bases not matched to a gene. This CDR3 is built from 13 residues. DNA of the CDR3: TGTGCCAGTAGTATAAACAGGGGCGCTGAAGCTTTCTTT. This gives the protein CASSINRGAEAFF.

V and J are TRBV9 and TRBJ2-7; possibly TRBD2 for D (5 bases). Trimming pared 4 bases from V and 3 bases from J, leaving 17 bases between. This CDR3 contains 15 residues. Germline V lookup: CDR1 SGDLS, CDR2 YYNGEE. The CDR3: CASSLAVDLNYEQYF. CDR3 in DNA: TGTGCCAGCAGCCTAGCAGTGGATCTGAACTACGAGCAGTACTTC.

The chain carries TRBV15 and TRBJ1-4, with 9 bases aligning to TRBD1. Germline lookup yields CDR1 LNHNV and CDR2 YYDKDF (reference sequence). The CDR3 is made up of 14 amino acids. The V segment lost 5 bases and the J segment 7 bases; nucleotides outside the gene matches: 5. The CDR3 is CATSGGQGREKLFF. In DNA, the CDR3 is TGTGCCACCAGCGGAGGACAGGGGCGTGAAAAACTGTTTTTT.

This clone showed up just a few times. V is TRBV9 and J is TRBJ1-2; the D gene is possibly TRBD1 (5 bases). This CDR3 region has 15 residues. In germline, CDR1 is SGDLS, CDR2 YYNGEE. The V and J ends lost 0 bases and 3 bases respectively, with 12 bases between them. CDR3 DNA: TGTGCCAGCAGCGTAGAGCCTTCAGGGCACTATGGCTACACCTTC. Its translation is CASSVEPSGHYGYTF.

The chain uses TRBV11-2 and TRBJ2-7, with 10 bases lining up with TRBD2. The germline V gene encodes CDR1 SGHAT and CDR2 FQNNGV. This CDR3 comprises 17 residues. Trimming cost V 2 bases and J 4 bases; bases outside gene matches: 11. CDR3 protein: CASSLSPHLAGAYEQYF. For the CDR3, the DNA is TGTGCCAGCAGCTTATCCCCCCATCTAGCGGGAGCTTACGAGCAGTACTTC.

The chain carries TRBV30 and TRBJ1-5; D unresolved. The CDR3 runs to 14 residues. Trimming cost V 0 bases and J 7 bases, with 13 bases left between them. The germline gives CDR1 GTSNPN, CDR2 SVGIG (reference sequence). CDR3 protein: CAWSVTGKSQPQHF. CDR3 DNA: TGTGCCTGGAGTGTTACGGGGAAGAGCCAGCCCCAGCATTTT.

The chain couples TRBV6-1 to TRBJ2-7; 7 bases are shared with TRBD1. CDR1 and CDR2 from the germline V gene are MNHNS and SASEGT. The CDR3 runs to 14 residues. J gave up 4 bases and V 6 bases, and 9 bases lay outside the gene matches. CDR3 residues: CASSPGTEPYEQYF. CDR3 sequence (DNA): TGTGCCAGCAGCCCCGGGACAGAACCATACGAGCAGTACTTC.